The subject of this entry is one T cell receptor (beta chain). One end of the junction fails to match germline, which may point to a read error. The CDR3 runs 15 residues. CDR1 SGHDT and CDR2 YYEEEE come from the germline V gene. These data come from a study of ipilimumab plus nivolumab after autologous stem cell transplantation. TCRdb keeps only in-frame clones here, not all; method: immunoSEQ multiplex PCR. Of 15,000 to 20,000 clones detected, over 75% appear once; the ten largest clones hold roughly 6.8%. This chain links TRBV5-6 with TRBJ1-5; TRBD1 is a possible D gene (5 bases). Sequencing was performed on PBMCs, taken in a trial of ipilimumab plus nivolumab as post-transplant consolidation. The receptor comes from a male donor with diffuse large B-cell lymphoma. CDR3 region: CASSSWGQTNQPRHF. CDR3 nucleotide sequence: TGTGCCAGCAGCTCATGGGGCCAAACCAATCAGCCCCGGCATTTT.